The 29 T cell receptor beta chains below all came from one sample that was sequenced in a study of blood T cell repertoires in COVID-19. Using immunoSEQ multiplex PCR, the repertoire was profiled, and TCRdb retains in-frame clones only, with some absent. The data contain around 100,000 clones, under 90% of them singletons. The source material was peripheral blood. These receptors all come from a human donor in a cohort sampled during active COVID-19.

The chain couples TRBV9 to TRBJ2-5, with 10 nucleotides matching TRBD1. This CDR3 has 15 residues. Losses at the gene ends were 0 bases for V and 5 bases for J; bases not matched to a gene: 4. Germline V gene data show CDR1 as SGDLS and CDR2 as YYNGEE. CDR3 region: CASSVEGQGRETQYF. The CDR3 nucleotides read TGTGCCAGCAGCGTAGAGGGACAGGGGCGTGAGACCCAGTACTTC.

The V gene is TRBV12-1, the J gene TRBJ1-6; the table's TRBD1 call for D was not verified on the DNA. TRBV12-1 is termed a pseudogene. CDR3 length: 14 amino acids. CDR3 sequence reads: CASSLRTGDSPLHF. CDR3 bases: TGTGCCAGCAGCTTGCGGACAGGGGATTCACCCCTCCACTTT.

CDR3 in DNA: TGTGCCAGCAGTCGCCCCCTGGGCGGGGGGGCCGGGGAGCTGTTTTTT. Translated: CASSRPLGGGAGELFF. This chain links TRBV13 with TRBJ2-2; 9 bases are shared with TRBD2. CDR3 length equals 16 residues. V lost 6 bases and J lost 6; bases outside the gene matches: 11. In germline, CDR1 is PRHDT, CDR2 FYEKMQ (reference sequence).

V gene TRBV27 combines with J gene TRBJ2-7; 7 nucleotides match TRBD1. This CDR3 region has 13 residues. After removal of 7 bases from V and 5 bases from J, the junction contained 8 bases not matched to a gene. In germline, CDR1 is MNHEY, CDR2 SMNVEV (reference sequence). The CDR3 DNA reads TGTGCCAGCAACCGAGACAGGGTAGACGAGCAGTACTTC. Encoded protein: CASNRDRVDEQYF.

The rearrangement links TRBV18 to TRBJ2-7; 7 nucleotides agree with TRBD2. Germline CDR1 KGHSH, CDR2 LQKENI. The ends lost 2 bases at V and 1 base at J; junction bases unmatched: 2. This CDR3 spans 14 amino acids. CDR3 loop: CASSPKRGSYEQYF. CDR3 DNA: TGTGCCAGCTCACCAAAGCGGGGATCCTACGAGCAGTACTTC.

V is TRBV27 and J is TRBJ2-5, with 7 bases that match TRBD1. The CDR3 is 13 residues long. Trimming at V came to 6 bases and at J to 7 bases, leaving 8 bases not matched to a gene. The V gene's germline CDR1 is MNHEY and CDR2 SMNVEV (reference sequence). The CDR3 reads CASSPDRRGTQYF. CDR3 in DNA: TGTGCCAGCAGCCCGGACAGGAGAGGGACCCAGTACTTC.

This chain joins TRBV10-3 and TRBJ2-3, with 9 bases that match TRBD1. The CDR3 is 15 amino acids. J lost 2 bases, V lost 5 bases, and 5 bases had no gene match. Germline assignment: CDR1 ENHRY and CDR2 SYGVKD. The CDR3 sequence: CAISPGQGNTDTQYF. The CDR3 DNA reads TGTGCCATCAGTCCGGGACAGGGAAACACAGATACGCAGTATTTT.

V is TRBV11-2 and J is TRBJ1-5; D not certain. Germline V gives CDR1 SGHAT, CDR2 FQNNGV. This CDR3 has 13 amino acids. The germline V and J ends were trimmed by 3 bases and 6 bases, with 9 bases remaining between them. CDR3 coding DNA: TGTGCCAGCAGCTTGTACTTTCGTCAGCCCCAGCATTTT. As protein: CASSLYFRQPQHF.

The genes are TRBV3-1 (or the pseudogene TRBV3-2) and TRBJ2-5; 10 bases match TRBD1. CDR3 length equals 18 residues. V shed 0 bases, J shed 5 bases, and the junction held 12 bases outside the gene matches. In germline, CDR1 is LGHDT, CDR2 YNNKEL (reference sequence). The CDR3: CASSQEVGTGAPIETQYF. In DNA form, the CDR3 reads TGTGCCAGCAGCCAAGAAGTGGGGACAGGGGCCCCTATTGAGACCCAGTACTTC.

This sequence joins TRBV5-1 and TRBJ2-7, with 7 positions matching TRBD1. The length of the CDR3 is 14 residues. Germline loops: CDR1 SGHRS, CDR2 YFSETQ. After removal of 4 bases from V and 5 bases from J, the junction contained 9 bases not matched to a gene. CDR3 bases: TGCGCCAGCAGCCGGGGACAGACCCGAGACGAGCAGTACTTC. Amino acids: CASSRGQTRDEQYF.

This chain joins TRBV3-1 (or the pseudogene TRBV3-2) and TRBJ1-1; 9 nucleotides line up with TRBD1. The CDR3 is 15 amino acids. Per germline, CDR1 LGHDT and CDR2 YNNKEL (reference sequence). V lost 1 base to trimming and J lost 4 bases; unmatched junction nucleotides: 4. This chain's CDR3 is CASSQGDRGSTEAFF. The CDR3 coding sequence is TGTGCCAGCAGCCAAGGAGACAGGGGGTCCACTGAAGCTTTCTTT.

The rearrangement joins TRBV10-3 to TRBJ2-7; TRBD2 agrees at 8 bases. Losses at the gene ends were 7 bases for V and 4 bases for J; bases not matched to a gene: 6. CDR1 is ENHRY and CDR2 is SYGVKD in the germline V gene. The length of the CDR3 is 13 residues. The CDR3 bases are TGTGCCATCAATCCCGGGGGGGGGTACGAGCAGTACTTC. Translation gives CAINPGGGYEQYF.

This chain links TRBV19 with TRBJ2-1, with TRBD2 identical over 8 bases. Germline CDR1 reads LNHDA; CDR2 reads SQIVND (reference sequence). The CDR3 is made up of 17 amino acids. Losses at the gene ends were 2 bases for V and 8 bases for J; bases not matched to a gene: 14. Here the CDR3 reads CASSISLEREFIHEQFF. The CDR3 DNA reads TGTGCCAGTAGTATAAGTCTCGAGCGGGAGTTTATCCATGAGCAGTTCTTC.

The rearrangement joins TRBV18 to TRBJ1-5; D ambiguous. The CDR3 loop spans 13 amino acids. The V and J ends lost 3 bases and 6 bases respectively, with 9 bases between them. CDR1 is KGHSH and CDR2 is LQKENI in the germline V gene. The CDR3 loop reads CASSPERGQPQHF. The CDR3 region has the DNA TGTGCCAGCTCACCGGAAAGAGGTCAGCCCCAGCATTTT.

Regarding this clone: The same CDR3 can be traced to other DNA sequences in this sample. The chain carries TRBV7-8 and TRBJ1-2, with D perhaps matching TRBD1 (6 bases). V lost 5 bases and J lost 4, with 11 bases in between. CDR1 and CDR2 (germline): SGHVS, FQNEAQ. This CDR3 region has 13 residues. The CDR3 loop reads CASSRGQIYGYTF. The DNA for the CDR3 is TGTGCCAGCAGCCGGGGACAAATCTATGGCTACACCTTC.

The J gene is TRBJ2-7, the V gene TRBV19; 10 positions match TRBD1. V gave up 6 bases and J gave up 3 bases; unmatched junction bases: 2. The CDR3 has 13 residues. CDR1 and CDR2 from the germline V gene are LNHDA and SQIVND (reference sequence). The CDR3 region is CASRGDRGYEQYF. The CDR3 DNA reads TGTGCCAGTAGAGGGGACAGGGGCTACGAGCAGTACTTC.

This rearrangement joins TRBV6-5 to TRBJ1-2, with TRBD1 matching over 7 bases. This CDR3 has 15 amino acids. With V trimmed by 4 bases and J by 2 bases, 7 bases remained unmatched. CDR1 and CDR2 from the germline V gene are MNHEY and SVGAGI. In DNA form, the CDR3 reads TGTGCCAGCAGTTCATGGACAGGTGGGAACTATGGCTACACCTTC. This gives the protein CASSSWTGGNYGYTF.

The V gene is TRBV19, the J gene TRBJ1-3; D gene ambiguous. V was trimmed by 4 bases and J by 4 bases, leaving 8 bases between them. The CDR3 extends over 13 amino acids. Germline V gene lookup returns CDR1 LNHDA and CDR2 SQIVND (reference sequence). The CDR3 spells CASSKPQGNTIYF. Written as DNA, the CDR3 is TGTGCCAGTAGTAAACCACAGGGAAACACCATATATTTT. The complete variable domain, with remaining parts taken from reference TRBV19 and TRBJ1-3, reads DGGITQSPKYLFRKEGQNVTLSCEQNLNHDAMYWYRQDPGQGLRLIYYSQIVNDFQKGDIAEGYSVSREKKESFPLTVTSAQKNPTAFYLCASSKPQGNTIYFGEGSWLTVV.

The chain links TRBV5-4 to TRBJ2-1; D perhaps matches TRBD1 (6 bases). CDR3 size: 17 residues. V was cut by 4 bases and J by 3 bases, with 20 bases left in between. Germline V gene lookup returns CDR1 SGHNT and CDR2 YYREEE (reference sequence). The chain's CDR3 is CASSATPQGKGYNEQFF. The CDR3 DNA sequence: TGTGCCAGCAGCGCCACCCCACAGGGAAAGGGCTACAATGAGCAGTTCTTC.

The V and J genes are TRBV7-2 and TRBJ2-1; D ambiguous. V was pared by 2 bases and J by 10 bases, with 9 bases between. The CDR3 consists of 12 residues. Germline CDR1 is SGHTA and CDR2 is FQGNSA. CDR3 coding DNA: TGTGCCAGCAGCTTAATGAGTTCCGAGCAGTTCTTC. Amino acid sequence: CASSLMSSEQFF.

This clone was counted once. The rearrangement uses TRBV6-2 or TRBV6-3 and TRBJ2-1; 13 bases map to TRBD2. The CDR3 totals 16 residues. With V trimmed by 4 bases and J by 8 bases, 8 bases remained unmatched. CDR1 is MNHEY and CDR2 is SVGEGT in the germline V gene. The CDR3 sequence is CASSSGLAGVIDEQFF. The CDR3, as DNA: TGTGCCAGCAGTTCAGGACTAGCGGGAGTTATCGATGAGCAGTTCTTC.

This rearrangement joins TRBV12-5 to TRBJ2-1; weak D call: TRBD1 (6 bases). Trimming removed 6 bases from V and 6 bases from J, with 18 bases in between. This CDR3 contains 15 residues. The germline gives CDR1 LGHNT, CDR2 FRNRAP. The CDR3 protein is CASGPDRTQTNEQFF. CDR3 sequence (DNA): TGTGCTAGTGGGCCCGACAGGACGCAAACCAATGAGCAGTTCTTC.

The chain couples TRBV9 to TRBJ1-1; D unclear. Germline CDR1 and CDR2: SGDLS and YYNGEE. V was trimmed by 0 bases and J by 1 base, leaving 7 bases between them. There are 14 residues in the CDR3. The CDR3, as DNA: TGTGCCAGCAGCGTAGATTGGGCGAACACTGAAGCTTTCTTT. It encodes CASSVDWANTEAFF.

V is TRBV7-8 and J is TRBJ1-4; 9 bases map to TRBD1. The CDR3 runs 14 residues. CDR1 is SGHVS, CDR2 FQNEAQ, per germline. V lost 5 bases and J lost 8; bases outside the gene matches: 6. CDR3 region: CASSAGTGREKLFF. The CDR3 DNA reads TGTGCCAGCAGCGCCGGGACAGGGCGAGAAAAACTGTTTTTT.

The chain carries TRBV7-2 and TRBJ1-1; D unclear. The CDR3 is 14 residues long. Germline-derived CDR1 and CDR2 are SGHTA and FQGNSA. V dropped 0 bases and J dropped 1 base, with 6 bases sitting between them. CDR3 sequence: CASSLAYRNTEAFF. CDR3 nucleotides: TGTGCCAGCAGCTTAGCATACAGGAACACTGAAGCTTTCTTT.

The chain carries TRBV30 and TRBJ1-4; possibly TRBD1 for D (5 bases). Trimming pared 3 bases from V and 0 bases from J, leaving 26 bases between. The CDR3 totals 20 residues. Germline V gene data show CDR1 as GTSNPN and CDR2 as SVGIG (reference sequence). Written as DNA, the CDR3 is TGTGCCTGGAGAGGTTCTTTTCGGGGACTCCGAATTTCAACTAATGAAAAACTGTTTTTT. Its protein product is CAWRGSFRGLRISTNEKLFF.

This clone was counted only a few times. The V call is TRBV15, the J call TRBJ2-7; D is unresolved. V was trimmed by 1 base and J by 0 bases, leaving 7 bases between them. The CDR3 is 14 amino acids. Per germline, CDR1 LNHNV and CDR2 YYDKDF (reference sequence). CDR3 region: CATSRGRLSYEQYF. Here the CDR3 DNA reads TGTGCCACCAGCAGAGGCAGGCTCTCCTACGAGCAGTACTTC.

The chain combines TRBV7-2 with TRBJ2-2; no reliable D call. The CDR3 loop spans 15 amino acids. Trimming took 5 bases from V and 4 from J, leaving 14 bases between them. Germline V gives CDR1 SGHTA, CDR2 FQGNSA. CDR3 sequence (DNA): TGTGCCAGCAGCCCCGACATCGTGGGCACCGGGGAGCTGTTTTTT. The encoded protein is CASSPDIVGTGELFF.

DNA of the CDR3: TGCAGCGCCCACCACAAGTCCTCCTACAATGAGCAGTTCTTC. It encodes CSAHHKSSYNEQFF. The V and J genes are TRBV29-1 and TRBJ2-1, with unresolved D. CDR1 SQVTM and CDR2 ANQGSEA come from the germline V gene. The V end lost 7 bases, the J end lost 0 bases, and 13 bases lay between the germline ends. The CDR3 is 14 residues long.